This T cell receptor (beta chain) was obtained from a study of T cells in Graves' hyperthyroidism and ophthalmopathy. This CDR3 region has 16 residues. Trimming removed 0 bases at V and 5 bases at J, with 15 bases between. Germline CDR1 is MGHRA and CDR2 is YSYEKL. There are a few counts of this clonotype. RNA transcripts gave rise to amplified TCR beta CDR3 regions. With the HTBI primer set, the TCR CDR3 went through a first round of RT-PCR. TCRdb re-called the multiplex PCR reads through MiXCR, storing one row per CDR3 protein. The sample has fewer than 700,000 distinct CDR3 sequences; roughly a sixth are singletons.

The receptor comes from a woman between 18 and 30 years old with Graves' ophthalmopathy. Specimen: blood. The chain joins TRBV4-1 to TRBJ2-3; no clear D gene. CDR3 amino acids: CASSQDSRRGGDTQYF. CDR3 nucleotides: TGCGCCAGCAGCCAAGATAGTCGAAGAGGTGGAGATACGCAGTATTTT.